A single sample gave rise to the 24 T cell receptor beta chains below, sequenced in a study of technical replicates of blood from several donors (dated by TCRdb to the late 2010s). The protocol used for the library was the immunoSEQ multiplex PCR assay. This is the immuneACCESS table as TCRdb keeps it, with only in-frame sequences that have V and J called. A part of the clones is gone; compared with another copy, unresolved V genes explain less than half, and the rest is unexplained. The sample yields around 95,000 clones; approximately 94% were counted once. In total, the top ten clones hold roughly 0.26% of the sample. What was sequenced was T cells isolated from PBMCs. The receptors originated from a human donor in good health.

This clone appeared once. Other DNA sequences in this specimen translate into the identical CDR3. The J gene is TRBJ2-7, the V gene TRBV27; D is ambiguous. Looked up from germline, CDR1 is MNHEY and CDR2 is SMNVEV (reference sequence). V was shortened by 6 bases and J by 0 bases, with 6 bases between the two germline ends. CDR3 size: 12 residues. DNA for the CDR3: TGTGCCAGCAGCTCTAGCTCCTACGAGCAGTACTTC. It codes for CASSSSSYEQYF.

This chain joins TRBV19 and TRBJ1-1, with 9 bases that match TRBD1. The CDR3 runs 15 residues. V lost 4 bases to trimming and J lost 1 base; unmatched junction nucleotides: 4. Per the germline V gene, CDR1 is LNHDA and CDR2 is SQIVND (reference sequence). The CDR3 DNA is TGTGCCAGTAGTAGGATGACAGGGGGGAACACTGAAGCTTTCTTT. Residues: CASSRMTGGNTEAFF.

This rearrangement joins TRBV2 to TRBJ1-5, with 11 positions matching TRBD1. Trimming removed 7 bases from V and 2 bases from J; junction bases left unmatched: 10. This CDR3 has 17 residues. Germline CDR1 SNHLY, CDR2 FYNNEI. CDR3 bases: TGTGCCAGCATTCCGGGACAGGGGGATAGGGGCAATCAGCCCCAGCATTTT. It is translated as CASIPGQGDRGNQPQHF.

This chain joins TRBV7-9 and TRBJ1-3, with unresolved D. This CDR3 contains 15 residues. Germline CDR1 and CDR2: SEHNR and FQNEAQ (reference sequence). V dropped 5 bases and J dropped 0 bases, with 11 bases sitting between them. This CDR3 reads CASSPSGGSGNTIYF. The CDR3 DNA is TGTGCCAGCAGCCCAAGTGGAGGCTCTGGAAACACCATATATTTT.

V gene TRBV7-6 combines with J gene TRBJ2-3; 10 bases are shared with TRBD2. Per the germline V gene, CDR1 is SGHVS and CDR2 is FNYEAQ. With 5 bases clipped from V and 5 bases from J, the junction kept 19 bases outside the gene matches. CDR3 length: 19 residues. CDR3: CASSALYHFGTSAVDTQYF. The CDR3 coding sequence is TGTGCCAGCAGCGCACTATACCATTTCGGGACTAGCGCTGTAGATACGCAGTATTTT.

This chain connects TRBV7-6 to TRBJ1-1, with D tentatively TRBD1 (6 bases). Germline CDR1 is SGHVS and CDR2 is FNYEAQ. The CDR3 is 13 amino acids. The ends were cut back, 0 bases at V and 6 bases at J, with 8 bases in the middle. In DNA form, the CDR3 reads TGTGCCAGCAGCTTAGCCCGGACAGCTGAAGCTTTCTTT. As protein: CASSLARTAEAFF.

The rearrangement uses TRBV1 and TRBJ2-4; the D call of TRBD1 is as the table states it, not checked on the DNA. TRBV1 is shown as a pseudogene. CDR3 length equals 20 residues. CDR3 amino acids: CTSSQVVFGTGPLSKNIQYF. CDR3 bases: TGCACCAGCAGCCAAGTAGTCTTCGGGACAGGACCCTTATCCAAAAACATTCAGTACTTC.

This chain uses TRBV30 with TRBJ2-3, with 7 nucleotides matching TRBD1. The germline V gene has CDR1 GTSNPN and CDR2 SVGIG (reference sequence). J was trimmed by 2 bases and V by 7 bases; bases with no gene match: 6. This CDR3 has 13 residues. CDR3 nucleotides: TGTGCCTCAACGGGACAGCACACAGATACGCAGTATTTT. Translated, it gives CASTGQHTDTQYF.

The chain couples TRBV2 to TRBJ2-5; no firm D call. Germline V gene lookup returns CDR1 SNHLY and CDR2 FYNNEI. CDR3 length: 12 amino acids. Trimming left V 7 bases short and J 5 bases short, with 11 bases between. The DNA for the CDR3 is TGTGCCAGCACCCCCTCTCCGGAGACCCAGTACTTC. Its protein is CASTPSPETQYF.

V and J are TRBV15 and TRBJ2-7, with 9 positions matching TRBD1. CDR3 length: 17 residues. With 5 bases clipped from V and 6 bases from J, the junction kept 17 bases outside the gene matches. Germline V gives CDR1 LNHNV, CDR2 YYDKDF (reference sequence). CDR3 bases: TGTGCCACCAGCCGCTCGTTTGGTGGACAGGGGAGAGGCGAGCAGTACTTC. Translating it yields CATSRSFGGQGRGEQYF. Combining the CDR3 with reference TRBV15 and TRBJ2-7 gives the whole variable domain DAMVIQNPRYQVTQFGKPVTLSCSQTLNHNVMYWYQQKSSQAPKLLFHYYDKDFNNEADTPDNFQSRRPNTSFCFLDIRSPGLGDTAMYLCATSRSFGGQGRGEQYFGPGTRLTVT.

The chain joins TRBV5-4 to TRBJ2-5, with 12 bases lining up with TRBD2. CDR3 length: 16 amino acids. J was trimmed by 4 bases and V by 4 bases; bases with no gene match: 8. The germline CDR1 and CDR2 sequences are SGHNT and YYREEE (reference sequence). CDR3 sequence reads: CASSVVTSGSGETQYF. CDR3 DNA: TGTGCCAGCAGCGTAGTGACTAGCGGGAGTGGAGAGACCCAGTACTTC.

This clone was observed a handful of times. V and J are TRBV5-1 and TRBJ1-6; D perhaps matches TRBD1 (5 bases). Per germline, CDR1 SGHRS and CDR2 YFSETQ. This CDR3 spans 16 amino acids. V was trimmed by 4 bases and J by 10 bases, leaving 21 bases between them. The CDR3 loop reads CASSPGYQQVSSPLHF. DNA for the CDR3: TGCGCCAGCAGCCCAGGATACCAACAGGTATCCTCACCCCTCCACTTT.

The gene calls are TRBV5-1 and TRBJ1-1, with D unclear. The CDR3 consists of 14 residues. V was clipped by 0 bases and J by 5 bases, with 11 bases between them. Germline CDR1 and CDR2: SGHRS and YFSETQ. The CDR3: CASSLEHRGTEAFF. CDR3 bases: TGCGCCAGCAGCTTGGAACACCGAGGGACTGAAGCTTTCTTT.

This chain joins TRBV2 and TRBJ2-2; 8 bases match TRBD2. This CDR3 has 14 residues. Germline assignment: CDR1 SNHLY and CDR2 FYNNEI. J gave up 5 bases and V 8 bases, and 7 bases lay outside the gene matches. CDR3 protein: CASSAGVETGELFF. CDR3 DNA: TGTGCCAGCTCAGCGGGAGTGGAAACCGGGGAGCTGTTTTTT. The full variable domain, in which reference TRBV2 and TRBJ2-2 provide the parts outside the CDR3, is EPEVTQTPSHQVTQMGQEVILRCVPISNHLYFYWYRQILGQKVEFLVSFYNNEISEKSEIFDDQFSVERPDGSNFTLKIRSTKLEDSAMYFCASSAGVETGELFFGEGSRLTVL.

The V and J genes are TRBV13 and TRBJ2-3, with 9 bases identical to TRBD2. The CDR3 sequence is 18 residues long. The germline V gene has CDR1 PRHDT and CDR2 FYEKMQ (reference sequence). Losses at the gene ends were 1 base for V and 5 bases for J; bases not matched to a gene: 13. The CDR3 spells CASSLEARPSGVEDTQYF. Written as DNA, the CDR3 is TGTGCCAGCAGCTTAGAGGCTAGGCCTAGCGGGGTGGAAGATACGCAGTATTTT.

This clone turned up a few times. The rearrangement links TRBV21-1 to TRBJ1-5; TRBD1, the D gene given by the table, was not confirmed from the DNA. TRBV21-1 constitutes a pseudogene. This CDR3 contains 15 residues. The CDR3 sequence is CASSRRQGCNQPQHF. The CDR3 nucleotides are TGTGCCAGCAGCAGAAGACAGGGTTGCAATCAGCCCCAGCATTTT.

This chain uses TRBV7-9 with TRBJ2-2; maybe TRBD2 (6 bases). This CDR3 has 16 amino acids. The ends were cut back, 7 bases at V and 4 bases at J, with 19 bases in the middle. Germline V gene lookup returns CDR1 SEHNR and CDR2 FQNEAQ (reference sequence). CDR3 in amino acids: CASTPGGGIPTGELFF. CDR3 sequence (DNA): TGTGCCAGCACCCCCGGAGGCGGGATTCCCACCGGGGAGCTGTTTTTT.

This clone has only a few counts. This rearrangement joins TRBV30 to TRBJ2-7, with D tentatively TRBD1 (5 bases). Germline V CDR1 and CDR2: GTSNPN, SVGIG (reference sequence). The CDR3 sequence is 12 residues long. The germline V and J ends were trimmed by 4 bases and 4 bases, with 11 bases remaining between them. CDR3 in amino acids: CAWTRGTYEQYF. CDR3 DNA sequence: TGTGCCTGGACAAGGGGTACTTACGAGCAGTACTTC.

This chain joins TRBV6-1 and TRBJ2-1, with D perhaps matching TRBD2 (5 bases). Germline loops: CDR1 MNHNS, CDR2 SASEGT. This CDR3 comprises 15 residues. V lost 5 bases to trimming and J lost 9 bases, with 20 bases between them. CDR3 DNA: TGTGCCAGCAGTCGTAGACCCGGGGAACAAGGTGAGCAGTTCTTC. It specifies CASSRRPGEQGEQFF.

V and J are TRBV7-9 and TRBJ2-7; D is undetermined. Germline CDR1 and CDR2: SEHNR and FQNEAQ (reference sequence). Trimming shortened V by 3 bases and J by 4 bases, and 16 bases separated the two germline ends. This CDR3 contains 15 residues. As DNA, the CDR3 is TGTGCCAGCAGCTTTAGTTATAAAATCTCGTACGAGCAGTACTTC. Amino acids: CASSFSYKISYEQYF.

V is TRBV7-9 and J is TRBJ1-2; 9 bases line up with TRBD1. Trimming removed 5 bases from V and 6 bases from J; junction bases left unmatched: 13. The CDR3 sequence is 16 residues long. Germline CDR1 reads SEHNR; CDR2 reads FQNEAQ (reference sequence). Written as DNA, the CDR3 is TGTGCCAGCAGCAACCGAAAGACAGGGGGAATTGATGGCTACACCTTC. Residues: CASSNRKTGGIDGYTF.

The rearrangement joins TRBV28 to TRBJ2-7, with unresolved D. This CDR3 comprises 11 residues. CDR1 is MDHEN, CDR2 SYDVKM, per germline. The V end lost 5 bases, the J end lost 10 bases, and 12 bases lay between the germline ends. The CDR3 coding sequence is TGTGCCAGCAGTCATAACTATCCCCAGTACTTC. Residues: CASSHNYPQYF.

This clone was seen a single time. The chain uses TRBV29-1 and TRBJ2-3; D is possibly TRBD1 (6 bases). Trimming pared 2 bases from V and 2 bases from J, leaving 14 bases between. The CDR3 consists of 15 residues. CDR1 is SQVTM and CDR2 is ANQGSEA in the germline V gene. CDR3: CSVEPGVLDTDTQYF. The CDR3 nucleotides read TGCAGCGTTGAACCAGGGGTTTTAGACACAGATACGCAGTATTTT.

This clone was seen only once. V usage is TRBV27 and J usage is TRBJ2-2; D is possibly TRBD2 (6 bases). Germline assignment: CDR1 MNHEY and CDR2 SMNVEV (reference sequence). This CDR3 comprises 18 residues. Deletions cut 0 bases from V and 0 bases from J, with 14 bases between. This chain's CDR3 is CASSLSFLARSNTGELFF. The DNA of the CDR3 is TGTGCCAGCAGTTTATCGTTTCTAGCGAGATCGAACACCGGGGAGCTGTTTTTT.